What follows describes a single T cell receptor (beta chain). Its target is not known. Repertoires were generated with immunoSEQ multiplex PCR, while TCRdb's copy carries only in-frame clones and drops some. The sample lists millions of clones, 90% to 95% occurring once. This sample was taken from a study of shared clonotypes between healthy human individuals. Study-wide points: Deeper or shallower sequencing was expected to change how clonotypes are shared among donors. Sharing across four donors was highest in naive CD4 (approximately 5%) and lowest in memory CD8 (roughly 0.4%). Exclusively blood specimens were collected; tissue repertoires likely differ. Rarefaction revealed incomplete sorted-subset sequencing despite large depth.

What was sequenced was naive CD4+ T cells sorted from blood. Regarding subset: CD45RA+ positively selected. The TCR comes from a man aged 18 to 29 in good health.

The CDR3 here is CASSLDTGLQETQYF. In nucleotides, the CDR3 is TGTGCCAGCAGCTTGGACACAGGGCTCCAAGAGACCCAGTACTTC. The genes are TRBV5-5 and TRBJ2-5; possibly TRBD1 for D (6 bases). The CDR3 is 15 amino acids. The germline V and J ends were trimmed by 0 bases and 1 base, with 10 bases remaining between them. The germline V gene encodes CDR1 SGHKS and CDR2 YYEKEE (reference sequence).